Listed below are T cell receptor beta chains from one sample, sequenced in a study of T cell responses to AZD1222 COVID-19 vaccine. The repertoire was sequenced with immunoSEQ multiplex PCR; TCRdb's copy has only in-frame clones and lacks some. Among some 130,000 clones listed, about 80% were seen once. The sequences come from peripheral blood, collected on day 0 of AZD1222 vaccination. The receptors were sampled from an adult in good health. Both conserved end residues are part of each CDR3. Fields, in order: D gene, clone size, V gene, J gene, CDR3 DNA, CDR3 protein. The D gene is left open where the match is weak. Size is omitted from some rows. Given values are once, few, many or a class for expanded clones.

NA	NA	TRBV12-2	TRBJ1-1	TGTACTTATGGGGGGGTAAAGAACACTGAAGCTTTCTTT	CTYGGVKNTEAFF
NA	NA	TRBV5-1	TRBJ2-7	TGCGCCAGCAGCTTGGCCGGGACAAGCTCCTACGAGCAGTACTTC	CASSLAGTSSYEQYF
NA	NA	TRBV5-4	TRBJ1-1	TGTGCCAGCAGCTTGGCCCACCGCGGAGGAACTGAAGCTTTCTTT	CASSLAHRGGTEAFF
TRBD1	NA	TRBV9	TRBJ2-3	TGTGCCAGCAGCTTCTGGGACAGGTCCCAAGATACGCAGTATTTT	CASSFWDRSQDTQYF
NA	NA	TRBV5-6	TRBJ1-4	TGTGCCAGCAGCTTGAAGGACCCATTGCGGGAAAAACTGTTTTTT	CASSLKDPLREKLFF
TRBD2	NA	TRBV11-2	TRBJ2-7	TGTGCCAGCAGCCCTCTCGGACTAGCGGGGGCCTACGAGCAGTACTTC	CASSPLGLAGAYEQYF
NA	once	TRBV19	TRBJ1-5	TGTGCCAGTACCCCTAGGCCAATTAATAGCAATCAGCCCCAGCATTTT	CASTPRPINSNQPQHF
NA	NA	TRBV6-2/TRBV6-3	TRBJ1-2	TGTGCCAGCACTTCCTCCTATGGCTACACCTTC	CASTSSYGYTF
TRBD1	NA	TRBV5-4	TRBJ1-1	TGTGCCAGCAGCCCGGGACAGGGAGGTAACACTGAAGCTTTCTTT	CASSPGQGGNTEAFF
TRBD1	NA	TRBV3-1/TRBV3-2	TRBJ1-1	TGTGCCAGCAGCCAAGACGGGACAGGGAAAACTGAAGCTTTCTTT	CASSQDGTGKTEAFF
NA	NA	TRBV7-9	TRBJ1-3	TGTGCCAGCAGCTTCCGGGGGTCCCCCATATATTTT	CASSFRGSPIYF
TRBD1	NA	TRBV19	TRBJ2-1	TGTGCCAGTACCCCCCAGGGGGATAGGTACAATGAGCAGTTCTTC	CASTPQGDRYNEQFF
TRBD1	NA	TRBV7-8	TRBJ1-5	TGTGCCAGCAGCCCCTTCCTTGGGATAGGGGGCAGCAATCAGCCCCAGCATTTT	CASSPFLGIGGSNQPQHF
NA	NA	TRBV27	TRBJ1-1	TGTGCCAGCAGTTTAATATTTAGCCGGCGCGACACTGAAGCTTTCTTT	CASSLIFSRRDTEAFF
TRBD1	NA	TRBV15	TRBJ2-5	TGTGCCACCAGCAGAGATGAGGGGGCGTTAATAGAGACCCAGTACTTC	CATSRDEGALIETQYF